The 6 T cell receptor beta chains presented below share a single source sample, sequenced in a study of T cell repertoires in cytomegalovirus infection. The antigens of these receptors remain unknown. MiXCR was run by TCRdb on the reads, yielding one entry per CDR3 protein. In the table there are about 920,000 distinct CDR3 sequences, roughly 30% of which are singletons. Sequences were derived from cultured CD8+ T cells from PBMCs, sampled from culture after CMV antigen stimulation. These receptors originate from a human donor in good health (CMV status not recorded). Some clones in this sample may be carry-over from other donors' samples.

V is TRBV12-3 or TRBV12-4 and J is TRBJ1-2; 7 nucleotides align to TRBD1. This CDR3 comprises 12 residues. With V trimmed by 11 bases and J by 8 bases, 11 bases remained unmatched. The CDR3 DNA is TGTGCCGTACAGGGGCCTACCGGGGGCTACACCTTC. Translation: CAVQGPTGGYTF.

The chain is built from TRBV5-1 and TRBJ1-4; D not resolved. There are 15 residues in the CDR3. V was trimmed by 4 bases and J by 0 bases, leaving 10 bases between them. Germline V gene sequence: CDR1 SGHRS, CDR2 YFSETQ. CDR3 in amino acids: CASSLFEATNEKLFF. The CDR3 bases are TGCGCCAGCAGCCTGTTCGAAGCAACTAATGAAAAACTGTTTTTT.

This clonotype was recorded many times. This chain connects TRBV28 to TRBJ1-6, with 9 bases aligning to TRBD1. The V gene end was trimmed by 7 bases and the J gene end by 9 bases; junction bases not matched to a gene: 10. This CDR3 has 15 residues. Per germline, CDR1 MDHEN and CDR2 SYDVKM. This chain's CDR3 is CASTQYRDRVSPLHF. In DNA form, the CDR3 reads TGTGCCAGCACCCAATACCGGGACAGGGTTTCACCCCTCCACTTT.

The gene calls are TRBV19 and TRBJ1-6; D is ambiguous. The CDR3 consists of 16 residues. CDR1 is LNHDA and CDR2 is SQIVND in the germline V gene (reference sequence). Trimming left V 3 bases short and J 9 bases short, with 18 bases between. CDR3 protein: CASSIPGALGGSPLHF. The CDR3 region has the DNA TGTGCCAGTAGTATTCCGGGAGCTTTGGGAGGTTCACCCCTCCACTTT. Full variable domain (outside the CDR3, taken from reference TRBV19 and TRBJ1-6): DGGITQSPKYLFRKEGQNVTLSCEQNLNHDAMYWYRQDPGQGLRLIYYSQIVNDFQKGDIAEGYSVSREKKESFPLTVTSAQKNPTAFYLCASSIPGALGGSPLHFGNGTRLTVT.

This sequence joins TRBV9 and TRBJ2-5; possibly TRBD1 for D (6 bases). CDR1 and CDR2 from the germline V gene are SGDLS and YYNGEE. V lost 0 bases to trimming and J lost 5 bases, with 14 bases between them. The CDR3 length is 15 residues. The CDR3 sequence: CASSVEQGMGETQYF. DNA of the CDR3: TGTGCCAGCAGCGTAGAGCAGGGGATGGGGGAGACCCAGTACTTC.

CDR3 nucleotides: TGTGCCAGCAGCTTACCAGCGGGGGGGCCTTACAATGAGCAGTTCTTC. Amino acid sequence: CASSLPAGGPYNEQFF. The genes are TRBV13 and TRBJ2-1; TRBD2 aligns across 10 bases. After removal of 2 bases from V and 4 bases from J, the junction contained 5 bases not matched to a gene. Germline lookup yields CDR1 PRHDT and CDR2 FYEKMQ (reference sequence). The CDR3 extends over 16 amino acids.